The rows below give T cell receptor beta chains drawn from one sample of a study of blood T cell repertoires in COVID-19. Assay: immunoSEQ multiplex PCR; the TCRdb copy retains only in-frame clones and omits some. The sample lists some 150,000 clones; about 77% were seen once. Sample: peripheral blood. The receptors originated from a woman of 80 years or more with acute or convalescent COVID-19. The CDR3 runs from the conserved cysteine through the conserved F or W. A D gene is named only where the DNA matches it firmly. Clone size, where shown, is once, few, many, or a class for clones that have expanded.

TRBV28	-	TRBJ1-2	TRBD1	TGTGCCAGCAGTACCCTCGTAAAAGGGACAGGTTCGGTGTTGGATGGCTACACCTTC	CASSTLVKGTGSVLDGYTF
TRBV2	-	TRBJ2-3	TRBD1	TGTGCCAGCAGTAAGGGACAGCGCTCTGGGACAGATACGCAGTATTTT	CASSKGQRSGTDTQYF
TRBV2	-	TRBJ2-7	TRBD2	TGTGCCAGCAGGGCTAGCGGGGATTGGTACTTC	CASRASGDWYF
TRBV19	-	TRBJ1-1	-	TGTGCCAGTAGTACGAACACCAGGGTATCTGAAGCTTTCTTT	CASSTNTRVSEAFF
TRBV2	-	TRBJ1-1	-	TGTGCCAGCAGTGAACAGGCGGGCACTGAAGCTTTCTTT	CASSEQAGTEAFF
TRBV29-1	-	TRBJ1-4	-	TGCAGCGTCGAGATCATGGGCAGGGGTGAAAAACTGTTTTTT	CSVEIMGRGEKLFF
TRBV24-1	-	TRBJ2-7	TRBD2	TGTGCCACCAGTGATCCTGGGCGGGGGAGCGGCGAGCAGTACTTC	CATSDPGRGSGEQYF
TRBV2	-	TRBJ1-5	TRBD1	TGTGCCAGCAGTCCAAACAGGGGGGGATACAATCAGCCCCAGCATTTT	CASSPNRGGYNQPQHF
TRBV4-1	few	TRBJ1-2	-	TGCGCCAGCAGCCAAGAAGCGGCCGGAGCTAACTATGGCTACACCTTC	CASSQEAAGANYGYTF
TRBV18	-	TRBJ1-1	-	TGTGCCAGCTCATTGATACCTCCGGGACACATGAACACTGAAGCTTTCTTT	CASSLIPPGHMNTEAFF
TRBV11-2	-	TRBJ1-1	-	TGTGCCAGCAGCTTCAACTGGGGAGGCACTGAAGCTTTCTTT	CASSFNWGGTEAFF
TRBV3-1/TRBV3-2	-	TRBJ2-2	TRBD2	TGTGCCAGCAGCCAAGCGGCGACTAGCTACACCGGGGAGCTGTTTTTT	CASSQAATSYTGELFF
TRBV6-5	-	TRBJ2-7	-	TGTGCCAGCAGACCCGGGACTGCTAGCTCCTACGAGCAGTACTTC	CASRPGTASSYEQYF
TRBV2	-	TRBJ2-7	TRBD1	TGTGCCAGCAGTAACCGACAGGGCCACGAGCAGTACTTC	CASSNRQGHEQYF
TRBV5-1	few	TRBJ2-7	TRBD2	TGCGCCAGCAGCTTGGGGGGAACTAGCGGGAGGGCCTATGAGCAGTACTTC	CASSLGGTSGRAYEQYF
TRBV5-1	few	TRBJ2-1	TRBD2	TGCGCCAGCTACCTCACGGGACTAGCGGGGGTAAATGAGCAGTTCTTC	CASYLTGLAGVNEQFF
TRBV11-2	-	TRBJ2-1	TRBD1	TGTGCCAGCAGCACCTCGACAGGGGCGACCTACAATGAGCAGTTCTTC	CASSTSTGATYNEQFF
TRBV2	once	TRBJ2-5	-	TGTGCCAGCAGTGACAGGGCCCTGCAAGAGACCCAGTACTTC	CASSDRALQETQYF
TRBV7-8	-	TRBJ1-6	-	TGTGCCAGCAGCTTAGTGCCTATGCCCTCCTATAATTCACCCCTCCACTTT	CASSLVPMPSYNSPLHF
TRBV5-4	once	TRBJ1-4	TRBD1	TGTGCCAGCAGCTTAGGACAGGGGGCGACTAATGAAAAACTGTTTTTT	CASSLGQGATNEKLFF
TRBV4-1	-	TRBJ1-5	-	TGCGCCAGCAGCCAAGTCGTAAGGAGTATTAGCAATCAGCCCCAGCATTTT	CASSQVVRSISNQPQHF
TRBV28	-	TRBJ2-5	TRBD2	TGTGCCAGCAGGGCAGGTCTAGCGGCAAAAGAGACCCAGTACTTC	CASRAGLAAKETQYF
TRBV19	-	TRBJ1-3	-	TGTGCCAGTAGTCGGTACTCTGGAAACACCATATATTTT	CASSRYSGNTIYF
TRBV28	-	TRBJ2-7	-	TGTGCCAGCAGCTTAGGCAGGGGTCAGTACTTC	CASSLGRGQYF
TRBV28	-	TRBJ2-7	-	TGTGCCAGCAGTGATAGGGGGCGGGGTGCCTACGAGCAGTACTTC	CASSDRGRGAYEQYF
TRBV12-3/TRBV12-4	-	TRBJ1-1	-	TGTGCCAGCAGTTTAGGGCCGGGTACTGAAGCTTTCTTT	CASSLGPGTEAFF
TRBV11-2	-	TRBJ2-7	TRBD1	TGTGCCAGCAGCTCGCCTAGTGGGACAGGCTACGAGCAGTACTTC	CASSSPSGTGYEQYF
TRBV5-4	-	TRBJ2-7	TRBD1	TGTGCCAGCAGCCCGGGACAGGGGGCGCTAAGGGAGCAGTACTTC	CASSPGQGALREQYF
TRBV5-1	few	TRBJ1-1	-	TGCGCCAGCAGCTGGACCGTGGGTCGGGGCACTGAAGCTTTCTTT	CASSWTVGRGTEAFF
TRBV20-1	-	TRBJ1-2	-	TGCAGTGCTAGTGCGACGGGCTATGGCTACACCTTC	CSASATGYGYTF
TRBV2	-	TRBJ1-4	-	TGTGCCAGCAGTGAAGTGGACAGTAGGGAAAAACTGTTTTTT	CASSEVDSREKLFF
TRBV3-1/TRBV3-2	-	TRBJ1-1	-	TGTGCCAGCAGTCTACAGAGCGGGAACACTGAAGCTTTCTTT	CASSLQSGNTEAFF
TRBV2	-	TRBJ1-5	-	TGTGCCAGCCTCCCTGGGGGGGCAAACAATCAGCCCCAGCATTTT	CASLPGGANNQPQHF
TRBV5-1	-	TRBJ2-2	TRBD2	TGCGCCAGCAGCTTGACAGCGGGAGTTACCGGGGAGCTGTTTTTT	CASSLTAGVTGELFF
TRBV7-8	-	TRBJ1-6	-	TGTGCCAGCAGCTTAAGATCAGGGGATAATTCACCCCTCCACTTT	CASSLRSGDNSPLHF
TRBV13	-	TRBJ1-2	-	TGTGCCAGCAGCTTACTCGACACGTCGAACTATGGCTACACCTTC	CASSLLDTSNYGYTF
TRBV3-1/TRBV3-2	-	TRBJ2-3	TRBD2	TGTGCCAGCAGCCAAGGGCTAGCGGGGACCACAGATACGCAGTATTTT	CASSQGLAGTTDTQYF
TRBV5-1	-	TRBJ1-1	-	TGCGCCAGCAGCTTGCGGCAGGGGTCGGTCACTGAAGCTTTCTTT	CASSLRQGSVTEAFF
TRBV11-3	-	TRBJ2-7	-	TGTGCCAGCAGCTTAGCAACAGGGATGGCGTACGAGCAGTACTTC	CASSLATGMAYEQYF
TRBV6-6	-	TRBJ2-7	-	TGTGCCAGCAGTTACACAAGAAGCTCCTACGAGCAGTACTTC	CASSYTRSSYEQYF
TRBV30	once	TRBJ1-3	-	TGTGCCTGGAGCGCAGGCGCCACAGGCGGAAACACCATATATTTT	CAWSAGATGGNTIYF
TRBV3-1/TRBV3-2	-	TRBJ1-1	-	TGTGCCAGCAGCCAATCGGACAGGAACACTGAAGCTTTCTTT	CASSQSDRNTEAFF
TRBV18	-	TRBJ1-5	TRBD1	TGTGCCAGCTCACCCGGACAGGGGGTTCTCAATCAGCCCCAGCATTTT	CASSPGQGVLNQPQHF
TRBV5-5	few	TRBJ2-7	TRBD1	TGTGCCAGCAGCTTCGGACAGGGAATCGACGAGCAGTACTTC	CASSFGQGIDEQYF
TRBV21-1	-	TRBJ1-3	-	TGTGCCAGCAGCAAGACACGGACAGAAGAAGGAAACACCATATATTTT	CASSKTRTEEGNTIYF
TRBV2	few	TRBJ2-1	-	TGTGCCAGCCGGGACTGGAGTGGAGATGAGCAGTTCTTC	CASRDWSGDEQFF
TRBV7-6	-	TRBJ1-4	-	TGTGCCAGCAGTTCTTATGAAAAACTGTTTTTT	CASSSYEKLFF
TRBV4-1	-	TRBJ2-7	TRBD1	TGCGCCAGCAGCCAATTACAGGGGCCGACCTACGAGCAGTACTTC	CASSQLQGPTYEQYF